This T cell receptor beta chain is from a study of T cell repertoires in cytomegalovirus infection. Study context: It was the public TCR beta signatures that indicated both CMV infection and matching HLA type. The study, taken as a whole, reports: Dominating the ex vivo response were TCR beta clonotypes that were CMV-specific and HLA-C-restricted. Based on cumulative public TCR beta family frequency, carriers of CMV plus the relevant HLA were identified.

Details on this clonotype: Its antigen is currently unknown.

A single record per CDR3 protein comes from TCRdb applying MiXCR to the reads. Among about 60,000 distinct CDR3 sequences listed, roughly a third were seen once. V lost 0 bases and J 5 bases, leaving 5 bases between the germline ends. Germline CDR1 and CDR2: MNHNS and SASEGT. There are 13 residues in the CDR3. Sample: PBMCs, sequenced either directly or after in vitro stimulation (not recorded which). This receptor was identified in a human donor in good health (CMV status not recorded). Some clones in this sample may be carry-over from other donors' samples. The chain joins TRBV6-1 to TRBJ1-5; D gene unclear. CDR3 DNA: TGTGCCAGCAGTGAAGCGCCGGATCAGCCCCAGCATTTT. This sequence encodes CASSEAPDQPQHF.